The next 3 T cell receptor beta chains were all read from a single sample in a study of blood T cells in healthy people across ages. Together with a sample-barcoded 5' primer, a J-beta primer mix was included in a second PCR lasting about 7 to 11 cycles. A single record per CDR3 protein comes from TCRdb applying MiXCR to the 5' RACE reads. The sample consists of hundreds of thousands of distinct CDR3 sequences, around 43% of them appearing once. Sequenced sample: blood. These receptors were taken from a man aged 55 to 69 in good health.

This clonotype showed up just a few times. The CDR3 nucleotides are TGCGCCAGCAGCTTGGCCAACCAACCGGGAGGCTACACCTTC. It codes for CASSLANQPGGYTF. This chain links TRBV5-1 with TRBJ1-2; D remains ambiguous. This CDR3 region has 14 residues. Trimming took off 0 bases at V and 8 bases at J, with 14 bases between the two ends. The germline V gene encodes CDR1 SGHRS and CDR2 YFSETQ.

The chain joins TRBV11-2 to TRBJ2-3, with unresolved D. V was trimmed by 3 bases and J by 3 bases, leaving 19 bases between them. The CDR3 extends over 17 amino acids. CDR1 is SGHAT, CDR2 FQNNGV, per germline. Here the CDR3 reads CASSFLVSAATTDTQYF. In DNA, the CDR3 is TGTGCCAGCAGCTTTTTGGTTAGTGCGGCCACAACAGATACGCAGTATTTT.

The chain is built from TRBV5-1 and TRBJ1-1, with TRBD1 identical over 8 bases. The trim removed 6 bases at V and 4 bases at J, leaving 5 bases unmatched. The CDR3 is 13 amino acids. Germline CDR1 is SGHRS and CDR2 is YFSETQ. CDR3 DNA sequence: TGCGCCAGCACCCAGGGGGCGAGCACTGAAGCTTTCTTT. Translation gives CASTQGASTEAFF. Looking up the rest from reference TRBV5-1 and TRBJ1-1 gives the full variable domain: KAGVTQTPRYLIKTRGQQVTLSCSPISGHRSVSWYQQTPGQGLQFLFEYFSETQRNKGNFPGRFSGRQFSNSRSEMNVSTLELGDSALYLCASTQGASTEAFFGQGTRLTVV.